The following is a T cell receptor (beta chain) sequence with its context. This specimen comes from a study of blood T cell repertoires in COVID-19. Whole-study context: Collection of acute and convalescent COVID-19 samples took place in the United States, Italy and Spain.

Original data processing: Estimation of nucleated cell counts was performed using reference gene primer amplification. Assay used: immunoSEQ multiplex PCR; TCRdb lists only in-frame clones, some missing. The V and J calls and clone size are taken from that table; D and trimming were inferred from the DNA. The sample lists about 240,000 clones, 87% occurring once. CDR1 and CDR2 from the germline V gene are SSHAT and FNYEAQ (reference sequence). Germline trimming cut 3 bases from V and 5 bases from J; bases unmatched to any gene: 8. The CDR3 totals 16 residues. Material: peripheral blood. V gene TRBV7-7 combines with J gene TRBJ2-5, with 11 bases aligning to TRBD2. This clonotype was sampled from a man aged 60 to 69 who had recovered from COVID-19. The CDR3 DNA is TGTGCCAGCAGCTTGACTAGCGGGGTAACGCGGGAGACCCAGTACTTC. It yields the protein CASSLTSGVTRETQYF.